The clone carrying this TCR beta chain was recorded a few times. Its antigen is undetermined. The source of the sample is a study of OX40 agonist ivuxolimab in advanced cancers. Study overall: Given to patients was ivuxolimab, an agonistic anti-OX40 (CD134) antibody. Patient treatment consisted of intravenous ivuxolimab administration every 2 weeks at 0.01 to 10 mg/kg. Study-level findings and limits: Partial responders at 0.1-3.0 mg/kg showed near-lowest clonal expansion. Part of the nonresponder group also had normalized T-cell clonal expansion that was low.

Clones were read by immunoSEQ multiplex PCR, and TCRdb kept only the in-frame ones, dropping some. This table has 72,000 or so clones, under 85% appearing once. CDR1 and CDR2 from the germline V gene are SGHNT and YENEEA. The CDR3 covers 14 residues. J lost 4 bases, V lost 5 bases, and 3 bases had no gene match. The sequenced sample was CD4+ or CD8+ T cells sorted from blood, obtained in a trial of the OX40 agonist ivuxolimab. The chain couples TRBV11-3 to TRBJ2-1; 9 nucleotides agree with TRBD2. The sequence was obtained from an adult with an advanced solid tumor such as melanoma, head and neck, liver or kidney cancer. The CDR3 DNA reads as TGTGCCAGCAGCCGCGGGAGGGGATACAATGAGCAGTTCTTC. It encodes CASSRGRGYNEQFF.